This TCR beta chain was observed in a study of shared clonotypes between healthy human individuals. Data came from immunoSEQ multiplex PCR; TCRdb stores just in-frame clones and leaves some out. Found here are millions of clones, 95% of them singletons; the top ten hold 0.13%. Germline CDR1 is SGHRS and CDR2 is YFSETQ. This CDR3 spans 15 amino acids. V was cut by 1 base and J by 5 bases, with 12 bases left in between. The sample comprised naive CD4+ T cells sorted from blood. Subset in this sample: CD45RA+ positively selected. This chain links TRBV5-1 with TRBJ2-2; D not certain. The source of this sequence is a man between 18 and 29 years old in good health. The CDR3 nucleotides read TGCGCCAGCAGCTTGAGGACGTCCCCGACCGGGGAGCTGTTTTTT. This codes for CASSLRTSPTGELFF.